The sequence of this T cell receptor (beta chain) was determined in a study of blood T cells in healthy people across ages. Next came a second PCR, run for about 7 to 12 cycles, which used a sample-barcoded 5' primer along with a J-beta primer mix. TCRdb re-analysed the 5' RACE reads in MiXCR, keeping a single row per CDR3 protein. Among about 1 million distinct CDR3 sequences listed, around 27% were seen once. About this clonotype: The antigen is not known.

Study-wide results and caveats: Naive and antigen-experienced cells were not separated, limiting conclusive comparison.

CDR1 and CDR2 (germline): MDHEN, SYDVKM. CDR3 length: 15 residues. The V and J ends lost 3 bases and 2 bases respectively, with 12 bases between them. These data also featured in a second study, about T cells of mothers and their children.

Sequencing input: blood. This chain connects TRBV28 to TRBJ2-3; no reliable D call. The TCR was taken from a girl aged 2 to 10 in good health. The CDR3 spells CASSFLPKITDTQYF. In DNA form, the CDR3 reads TGTGCCAGCAGTTTTCTCCCCAAAATCACAGATACGCAGTATTTT.